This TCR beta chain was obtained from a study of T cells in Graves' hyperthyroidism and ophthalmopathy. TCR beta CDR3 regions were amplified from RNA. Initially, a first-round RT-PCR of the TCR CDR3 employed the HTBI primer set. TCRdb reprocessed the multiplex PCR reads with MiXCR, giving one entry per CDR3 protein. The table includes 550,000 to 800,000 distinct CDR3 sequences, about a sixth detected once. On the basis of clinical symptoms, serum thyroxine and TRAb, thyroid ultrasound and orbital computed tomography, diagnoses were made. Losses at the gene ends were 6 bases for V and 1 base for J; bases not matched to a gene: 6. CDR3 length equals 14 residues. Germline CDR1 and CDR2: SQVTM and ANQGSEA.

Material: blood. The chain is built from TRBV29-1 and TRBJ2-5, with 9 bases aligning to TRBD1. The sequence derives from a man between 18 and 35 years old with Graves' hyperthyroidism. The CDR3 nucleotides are TGCAGCGTAAAGGACAGGGGTGGCCAAGAGACCCAGTACTTC. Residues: CSVKDRGGQETQYF.